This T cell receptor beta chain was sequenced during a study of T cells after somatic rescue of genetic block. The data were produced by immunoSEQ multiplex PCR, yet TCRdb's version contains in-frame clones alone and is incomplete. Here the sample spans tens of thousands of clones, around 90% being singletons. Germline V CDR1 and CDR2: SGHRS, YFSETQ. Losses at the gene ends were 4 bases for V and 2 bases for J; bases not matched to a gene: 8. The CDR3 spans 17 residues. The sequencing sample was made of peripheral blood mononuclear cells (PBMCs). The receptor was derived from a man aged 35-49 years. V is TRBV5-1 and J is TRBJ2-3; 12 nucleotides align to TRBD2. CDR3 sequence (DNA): TGCGCCAGCAGCCAATTAGGACTAGCGGGGTTCACAGATACGCAGTATTTT. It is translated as CASSQLGLAGFTDTQYF.